Each of the 5 T cell receptor beta chains below was sequenced from the same sample in a study of blood T cell repertoires in COVID-19. TCRdb's copy holds only in-frame clones and misses some; the assay was immunoSEQ multiplex PCR. In the table there are about 100,000 clones, 70% to 90% of which are singletons. The sample comprised peripheral blood. Receptor source: a man between 45 and 60 years old with active or convalescent COVID-19.

The chain is built from TRBV6-2 or TRBV6-3 and TRBJ2-1; D perhaps matches TRBD2 (7 bases). CDR1 is MNHEY and CDR2 is SVGEGT in the germline V gene. V was pared by 5 bases and J by 7 bases, with 15 bases between. This CDR3 comprises 14 residues. The CDR3 DNA reads TGTGCCAGCAGTAGTCGGGGGGCAGAGAATGAGCAGTTCTTC. This translates into CASSSRGAENEQFF.

As concerns this clone: The same CDR3 can be traced to other DNA sequences in this sample. The chain combines TRBV5-1 with TRBJ2-7; 11 bases align to TRBD2. Trimming at V came to 0 bases and at J to 1 base, leaving 6 bases not matched to a gene. This CDR3 contains 17 residues. Germline V CDR1 and CDR2: SGHRS, YFSETQ. The CDR3: CASSLVLAGASSYEQYF. The CDR3, as DNA: TGCGCCAGCAGCTTGGTACTAGCGGGAGCTTCTTCCTACGAGCAGTACTTC.

This rearrangement joins TRBV11-2 to TRBJ1-6, with a tentative D call TRBD1 (5 bases). The CDR3 runs to 18 residues. V was cut by 8 bases and J by 1 base, with 21 bases left in between. CDR1 is SGHAT and CDR2 is FQNNGV in the germline V gene. This CDR3 is CASQLLGGSESYNSPLHF. CDR3 bases: TGTGCCAGCCAATTACTGGGGGGGTCGGAATCCTATAATTCACCCCTCCACTTT. Variable domain in full (rest from reference TRBV11-2 and TRBJ1-6): EAGVAQSPRYKIIEKRQSVAFWCNPISGHATLYWYQQILGQGPKLLIQFQNNGVVDDSQLPKDRFSAERLKGVDSTLKIQPAKLEDSAVYLCASQLLGGSESYNSPLHFGNGTRLTVT.

V and J are TRBV5-5 and TRBJ2-3, with 8 bases fitting TRBD1. After removal of 1 base from V and 6 bases from J, the junction contained 7 bases not matched to a gene. Germline V gene data show CDR1 as SGHKS and CDR2 as YYEKEE (reference sequence). The CDR3 loop spans 15 amino acids. CDR3: CASSLRQGAWDTQYF. Here the CDR3 DNA reads TGTGCCAGCAGCTTGCGGCAGGGGGCATGGGATACGCAGTATTTT. The variable domain in full, completed from reference TRBV5-5 and TRBJ2-3, reads DAGVTQSPTHLIKTRGQQVTLRCSPISGHKSVSWYQQVLGQGPQFIFQYYEKEERGRGNFPDRFSARQFPNYSSELNVNALLLGDSALYLCASSLRQGAWDTQYFGPGTRLTVL.

The chain links TRBV30 to TRBJ2-1; 10 bases are shared with TRBD2. This CDR3 has 17 residues. Germline CDR1 reads GTSNPN; CDR2 reads SVGIG (reference sequence). Trimming removed 1 base from V and 0 bases from J; junction bases left unmatched: 6. The CDR3 bases are TGTGCCTGGAGTGCCCAATCTAGCGGGAGCTCCTACAATGAGCAGTTCTTC. Its protein product is CAWSAQSSGSSYNEQFF.